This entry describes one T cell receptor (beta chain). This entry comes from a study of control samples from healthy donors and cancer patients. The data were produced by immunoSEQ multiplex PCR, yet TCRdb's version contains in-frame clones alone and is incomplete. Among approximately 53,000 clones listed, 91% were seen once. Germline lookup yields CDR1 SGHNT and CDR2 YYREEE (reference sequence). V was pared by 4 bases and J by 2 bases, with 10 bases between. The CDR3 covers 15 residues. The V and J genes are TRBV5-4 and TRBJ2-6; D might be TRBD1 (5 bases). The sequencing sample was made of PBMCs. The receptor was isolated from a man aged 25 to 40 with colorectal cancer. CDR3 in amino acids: CASSADSPGANVLTF. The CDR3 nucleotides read TGTGCCAGCAGCGCCGACAGTCCTGGGGCCAACGTCCTGACTTTC.